The T cell receptor (beta chain) described here comes from a study of blood T cells in healthy people across ages (dated by TCRdb to 2013 to 2016). Concerning the study at large: In model experiments, template switching captured roughly one uniquely barcoded TCR beta cDNA molecule for every two T cells. Using deep sequencing normalized with unique cDNA molecular identifiers, the study measured how TCR beta repertoire diversity changes with age. The donors were divided into four age groups: young (average about 15 years), middle-aged (over 35), aged (about 60) and long-lived (roughly 82). To avoid experimental bias, donors of different ages were randomly spread across the sequencing lanes. Two additional independent replicas of 1 million unique cDNA reads from the same blood draw were analyzed for two donors (one aged 18 to 29 and one aged 80 or older). Overall study results and their limits: Because profiling used bulk unsorted PBMCs, naive and antigen-experienced compartments could not be compared conclusively. Because donor CMV infection status was unknown, age-related changes in expanded clonotypes were potentially confounded. Estimates of total diversity based on one million sequenced T cells were considered lower bounds and underestimates. The long-lived group showed more naive CD4+ T cells, fewer expanded clones and increased TCR diversity than the aged group, suggesting age selection. Observed TCR beta diversity per million T cells fell roughly linearly with age, and a significant reduction was already apparent by age roughly 40. A strong correlation was found between observed TCR beta diversity and the percentage of naive T cells measured by flow cytometry.

From the germline V gene, CDR1 is LGHNT and CDR2 is FRNRAP. The CDR3, from cysteine to phenylalanine, totals 17 residues. Only the CDR3 DNA stays, 51 bases, in frame from base 1. For this clonotype: The antigen it binds to is not known. The germline gene is not matched at one end of the junction; a read error may be the cause.

The 39 donors, aged about 6 to 95 years, were systemically healthy Caucasian individuals from Russia. Each donor gave 8 to 10 milliliters of peripheral blood, drawn into EDTA-treated Vacutainer tubes. PBMCs were isolated by Ficoll-Paque density-gradient centrifugation, with at least 6 million obtained per sample. Trizol reagent was used to extract total RNA from PBMCs, with at least 5.5 micrograms per sample. For every donor, an aliquot of PBMCs went through flow cytometry to measure the percentages of naive CD45RAhigh/CD27high T cells. Library method: 5' RACE. A second PCR of roughly 6 to 11 cycles was run with a J-beta primer mix and a sample-barcoded 5' primer. Each TCR beta cDNA molecule received a unique molecular identifier from a template-switch 5' adaptor carrying 12 random nucleotides. Each sample yielded at least 3 million CDR3-containing paired-end reads. All of the RNA was converted into first-strand cDNA using the Mint cDNA synthesis kit, with a TRBC-specific oligonucleotide serving as the primer. After uracil-DNA glycosylase treatment, a first 18-cycle PCR used universal primers M1SS and BC2_uni_R on all cDNA. As for the authors' bioinformatics: Each sample was normalized by randomly selecting 1 million high-quality reads, each carrying a distinct molecular identifier. Instead of being binned into consensus sequences, reads that shared molecular identifiers were thrown out. MiTCR, with a Q25 quality threshold and the strictest error-elimination algorithm, was used for CDR3 identification, clonotype clustering and error correction. Lower-bound total TCR beta diversity was estimated with a nonparametric unseen species model using Euler transformation. TCRdb reran the public reads through fastp at Q25 and MiXCR, keeping productive beta chains. Each CDR3 protein gets just one entry, which takes the most common genes and DNA from the rows behind it. TCRdb, not the original authors, processed these V and J calls. Within this sample are some 1.8 million distinct CDR3 sequences, with more than 35% of them counted one time only. About 21% of the sample is held by the ten biggest clonotypes.

The receptor was isolated from a human donor in good health. Sequenced input: blood. The sequence is built from TRBV12-5 and TRBJ1-1; too little of a D gene remains to name it. The nucleotides read TGTGCTAGTGGCCTGACCGTTTCTCCAGAAACGAACACTGAGGCTTTCTTT. This yields the protein CASGLTVSPETNTEAFF. The variable domain in full, with residues beyond the CDR3 obtained from the reference TRBV12-5 and TRBJ1-1 genes, is DARVTQTPRHKVTEMGQEVTMRCQPILGHNTVFWYRQTMMQGLELLAYFRNRAPLDDSGMPKDRFSAEMPDATLATLKIQPSEPRDSAVYFCASGLTVSPETNTEAFFGQGTRLTVV.